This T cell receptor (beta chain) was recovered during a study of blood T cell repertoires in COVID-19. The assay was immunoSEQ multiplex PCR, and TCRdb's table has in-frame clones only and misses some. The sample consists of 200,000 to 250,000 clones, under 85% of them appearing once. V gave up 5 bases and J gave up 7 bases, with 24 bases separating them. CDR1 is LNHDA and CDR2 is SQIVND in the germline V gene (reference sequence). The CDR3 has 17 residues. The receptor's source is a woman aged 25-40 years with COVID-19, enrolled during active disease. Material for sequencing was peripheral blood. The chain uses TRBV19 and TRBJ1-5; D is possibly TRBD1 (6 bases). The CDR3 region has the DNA TGTGCCAGTAGTTTTGGGGTCGTTTTGGGGGCTTTGCAGCCCCAGCATTTT. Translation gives CASSFGVVLGALQPQHF.